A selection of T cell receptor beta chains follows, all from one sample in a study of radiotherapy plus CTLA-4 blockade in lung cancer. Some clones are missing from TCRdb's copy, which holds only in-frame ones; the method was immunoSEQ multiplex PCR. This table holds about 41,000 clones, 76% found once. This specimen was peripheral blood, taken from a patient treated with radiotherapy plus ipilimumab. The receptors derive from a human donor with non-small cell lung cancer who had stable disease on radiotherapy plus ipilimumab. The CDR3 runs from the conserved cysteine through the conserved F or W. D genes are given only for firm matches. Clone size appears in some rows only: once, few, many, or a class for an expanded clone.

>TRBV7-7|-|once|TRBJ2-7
TGTGCCAGCAGCTTAGGAGTTGGGCAGGGCTACGAGCAGTACTTC
CASSLGVGQGYEQYF
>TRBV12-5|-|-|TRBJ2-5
TGTGCTAGTGGACGTAACGGGGGCCAAGAGACCCAGTACTTC
CASGRNGGQETQYF
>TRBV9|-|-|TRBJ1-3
TGTGCCAGCAGCGTAGTAGAGGACTCTGGAAACACCATATATTTT
CASSVVEDSGNTIYF
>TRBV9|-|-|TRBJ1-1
TGTGCCAGCAGCGTAATGGGGCAGGAGAACACTGAAGCTTTCTTT
CASSVMGQENTEAFF
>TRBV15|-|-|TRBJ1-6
TGTGCCACCAGCCGGGGCAGGAATTCACCCCTCCACTTT
CATSRGRNSPLHF
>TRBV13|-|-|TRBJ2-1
TGTGCCAGCAGCTTAGGCAGGACTACCCACAATGAGCAGTTCTTC
CASSLGRTTHNEQFF
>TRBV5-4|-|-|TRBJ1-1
TGTGCCAGCAGTACTCCCAAGGGGTACGCTGAAGCTTTCTTT
CASSTPKGYAEAFF
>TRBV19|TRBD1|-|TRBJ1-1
TGTGCCAGTAGTATCAGGGGGCGGGTGGACACTGAAGCTTTCTTT
CASSIRGRVDTEAFF
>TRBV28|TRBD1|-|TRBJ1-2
TGTGCCAGCAGTACTCCGACAGGGGTTGGGTATGGCTACACCTTC
CASSTPTGVGYGYTF
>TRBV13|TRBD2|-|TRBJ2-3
TGTGCCAGCAGCTCCGGGCGGGGGACAGATACGCAGTATTTT
CASSSGRGTDTQYF
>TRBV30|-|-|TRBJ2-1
TGTGCCTGGCGATATGTTAATGAGCAGTTCTTC
CAWRYVNEQFF
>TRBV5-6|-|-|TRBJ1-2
TGTGCCAGCATCGGCAGGGGTGGGGGTAGTGGCTACACCTTC
CASIGRGGGSGYTF
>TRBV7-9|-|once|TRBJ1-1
TGTGCCAGCAGGCGCCGGACTGAAGCTTTCTTT
CASRRRTEAFF
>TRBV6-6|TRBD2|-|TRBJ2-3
TGTGCCACCTCAAGAAGCGGGGGGGCCACAGATACGCAGTATTTT
CATSRSGGATDTQYF
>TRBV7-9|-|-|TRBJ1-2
TGTGCCAGCAGCTTAGAGGGAGTGGGGTTGAACTATGGCTACACCTTC
CASSLEGVGLNYGYTF
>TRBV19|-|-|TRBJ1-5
TGTGCCAGTAGTTCCACCGGGACAACACACAATAGCCATCAGCCCCAGCATTTT
CASSSTGTTHNSHQPQHF
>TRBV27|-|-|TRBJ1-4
TGTGCCAGCAGTTTACGCGGAGATGAAAAACTGTTTTTT
CASSLRGDEKLFF
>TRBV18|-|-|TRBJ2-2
TGTGCCAGCTCACCACGAGGAGGGCTGGGGAACACCGGGGAGCTGTTTTTT
CASSPRGGLGNTGELFF
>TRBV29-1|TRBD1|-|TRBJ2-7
TGCAGCGTTAGACAGGGCTTTAACGAGCAGTACTTC
CSVRQGFNEQYF
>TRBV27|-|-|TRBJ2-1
TGTGCCAGCAAGAGTGGACGGAGCTCCTACAATGAGCAGTTCTTC
CASKSGRSSYNEQFF
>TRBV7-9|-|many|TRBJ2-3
TGTGCCAGCAGCTTAGGTCCCTACACCACAGATACGCAGTATTTT
CASSLGPYTTDTQYF
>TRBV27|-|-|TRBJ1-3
TGTGCCAGCAGATCAGGGTTACCGGTCGGGGACACCATATATTTT
CASRSGLPVGDTIYF
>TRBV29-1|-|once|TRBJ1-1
TGCAGCGTTCGATTGGGGTACACTGAAGCTTTCTTT
CSVRLGYTEAFF
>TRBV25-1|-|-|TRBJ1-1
TGTGCCAGCAGTCCCGGGCCCCTAAAAGCTTTCTTT
CASSPGPLKAFF